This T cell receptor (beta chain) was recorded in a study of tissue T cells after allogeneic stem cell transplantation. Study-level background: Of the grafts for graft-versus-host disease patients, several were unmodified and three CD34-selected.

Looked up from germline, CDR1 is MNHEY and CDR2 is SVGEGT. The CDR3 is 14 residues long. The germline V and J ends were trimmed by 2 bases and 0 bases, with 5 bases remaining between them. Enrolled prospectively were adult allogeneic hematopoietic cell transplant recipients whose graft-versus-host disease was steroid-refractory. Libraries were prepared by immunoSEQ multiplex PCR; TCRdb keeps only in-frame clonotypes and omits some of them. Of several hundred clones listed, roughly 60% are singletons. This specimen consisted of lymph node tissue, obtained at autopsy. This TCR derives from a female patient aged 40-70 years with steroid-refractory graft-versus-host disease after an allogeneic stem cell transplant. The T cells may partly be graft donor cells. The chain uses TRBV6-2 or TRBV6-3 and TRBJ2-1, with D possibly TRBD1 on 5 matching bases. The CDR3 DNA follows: TGTGCCAGCAGTTACGACAGCTCCTACAATGAGCAGTTCTTC. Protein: CASSYDSSYNEQFF.